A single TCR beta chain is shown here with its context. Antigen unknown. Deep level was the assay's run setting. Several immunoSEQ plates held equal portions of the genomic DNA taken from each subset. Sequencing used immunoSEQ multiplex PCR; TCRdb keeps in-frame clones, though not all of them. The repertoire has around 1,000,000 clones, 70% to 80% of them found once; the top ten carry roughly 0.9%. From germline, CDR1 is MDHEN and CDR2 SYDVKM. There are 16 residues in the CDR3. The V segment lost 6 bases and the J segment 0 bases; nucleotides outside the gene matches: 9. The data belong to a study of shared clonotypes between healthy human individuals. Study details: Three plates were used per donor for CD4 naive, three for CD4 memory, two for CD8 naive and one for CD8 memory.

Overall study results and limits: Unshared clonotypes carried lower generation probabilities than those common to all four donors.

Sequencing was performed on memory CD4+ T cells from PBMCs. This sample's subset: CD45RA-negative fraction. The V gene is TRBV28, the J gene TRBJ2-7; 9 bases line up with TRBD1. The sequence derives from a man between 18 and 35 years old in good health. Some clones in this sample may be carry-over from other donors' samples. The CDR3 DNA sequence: TGTGCCAGCAGCGCCCCGGGACAGGGTACCTCCTACGAGCAGTACTTC. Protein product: CASSAPGQGTSYEQYF. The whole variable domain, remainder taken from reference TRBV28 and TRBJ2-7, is DVKVTQSSRYLVKRTGEKVFLECVQDMDHENMFWYRQDPGLGLRLIYFSYDVKMKEKGDIPEGYSVSREKKERFSLILESASTNQTSMYLCASSAPGQGTSYEQYFGPGTRLTVT.